What follows is one TCR beta chain and its context. Its antigen remains undetermined. The record has no base qualities; no much larger clone is one base away. The source of the sample is a study of blood T cell repertoires in COVID-19 (dated by TCRdb to between 2020 and 2021). About the full investigation: Collaborator samples came from the United States, Italy and Spain and covered acute and convalescent phases of COVID-19. The material from the prospective study consisted of cDNA or gDNA derived from T cells, B-cell-depleted T cells, or PBMCs. Subjects who had been exposed to COVID-19, were actively infected with it, or had recovered from it provided the deeply sampled blood TCRbeta repertoires that made up the dataset. The repertoires were released in a freely available public database meant as a resource for research on the immune response to SARS-CoV-2. The samples were drawn from the first 160 participants of the ongoing ImmuneRACE study and from over a thousand subjects provided by 6 global collaborators. The sample metadata nearly always contained a de-identified subject ID, COVID-19 status, age in years and sex. HLA class I and class II types, where available, came from metadata supplied by the sample provider rather than from assay-based typing.

The immunoSEQ Assay, a bias-controlled multiplex PCR, was used to amplify TCRbeta CDR3 regions from genomic DNA. The published analysis was carried out like this. Nucleated cell counts per sample were estimated from amplification of reference gene primers within the assay. Sequence reads were collapsed and filtered to measure the absolute abundance of every unique TCRbeta CDR3 rearrangement. For each sample, productive Simpson clonality was calculated as the square root of Simpson's diversity index across productive rearrangements. TCRdb obtained this table from immuneACCESS and retained in-frame rearrangements with V and J assigned. These tables miss some clones; where compared with another copy, unresolved V genes account for less than half of the shortfall, and the remainder is unexplained. V and J calls and clone size are those listed in that table; D and trimming were worked out from the DNA. The sample records more than 85,000 clones, roughly 87% of which are singletons. The ten largest clones add up to roughly 2% of the sample.

General study outcomes and caveats: Clinical and demographic metadata were provided uncurated, with the amount varying by source and participant.

Collaborating institutions collected whole blood in K2EDTA tubes following their own protocols. Collaborator samples were shipped for TCRbeta analysis as frozen whole blood, isolated PBMCs, or DNA extracted from either sample type. CDR1 and CDR2 are drawn from the germline V gene (reference sequence): DFQATT, SNEGSKA. The CDR3 numbers 14 residues from cysteine through phenylalanine. Only CDR3 DNA is held: 42 bases, read in frame from base 1. V and J are trimmed by 3 bases and 6 bases, and the gene matches miss 9 bases of the junction. Recombination joined TRBV20-1 with TRBJ2-7, with 9 middle bases fitting TRBD1. The sample was peripheral blood. The TCR sequence derives from a man aged 50 to 60 with active COVID-19. CDR3 region: CSASTTGGWFEQYF. The DNA sequence is TGCAGTGCTAGTACGACAGGGGGGTGGTTCGAGCAGTACTTC.